This T cell receptor (beta chain) stems from a study of blood T cell repertoires in COVID-19 (dated by TCRdb to the early 2020s). For context, the study as a whole: Collaborator samples came from the United States, Italy and Spain and covered acute and convalescent phases of COVID-19. The material from the prospective study consisted of cDNA or gDNA derived from T cells, B-cell-depleted T cells, or PBMCs. Subjects who had been exposed to COVID-19, were actively infected with it, or had recovered from it provided the deeply sampled blood TCRbeta repertoires that made up the dataset. The repertoires were released in a freely available public database intended as a resource for research on the immune response to SARS-CoV-2. The samples were drawn from two sources: the first 160 participants of the ongoing ImmuneRACE study, and 1,000 to 1,500 subjects contributed by 6 global collaborators. Nearly every sample came with metadata listing a de-identified subject ID, COVID-19 status, age in years and sex. Where HLA class I and class II types were available, the types were taken from metadata supplied by the sample provider, not from assay-based typing. The full study reports these points: The amount of clinical and demographic metadata varied by source and participant and was provided uncurated.

Another Seattle source contributed samples from volunteer blood donors who had recovered from COVID-19. Whole blood was collected in K2EDTA tubes by collaborating institutions according to the institutions' own protocols. Collaborator samples were shipped for TCRbeta analysis as frozen whole blood, isolated PBMCs, or DNA extracted from either sample type. To note about this clone: This receptor's antigen is unknown. Qualities for individual bases were not recorded, and no much larger clone is one base off.

The CDR3 contains 12 residues, cysteine and phenylalanine counted. Of the read, only the CDR3 DNA is kept; its 36 bases are in frame from base 1. V loses 2 bases, J loses 11 bases, and the germline ends lie 12 bases apart. The germline V gene provides CDR1 SGHDT and CDR2 YYEEEE. TCRbeta CDR3 regions were amplified from genomic DNA using the immunoSEQ Assay, a bias-controlled multiplex PCR. In the source study's methods: Within the assay, amplification of reference gene primers was used to estimate how many nucleated cells each sample contained. To quantify the absolute abundance of each unique TCRbeta CDR3 rearrangement, sequence reads were collapsed and filtered. For each sample, productive Simpson clonality was calculated by taking the square root of Simpson's diversity index across productive rearrangements. The clones in this table, taken by TCRdb from immuneACCESS, are in-frame only. Not every clone is retained; where verified, under half of the shortfall comes from an unresolved V gene, and the cause of the rest is unknown. V and J calls and clone size are copied from that table; D and trimming were computed from the DNA. Recorded for this sample are roughly 250,000 clones; about nine tenths of them occurred a single time. Clones ranked in the top ten supply just over 7% of the sample.

The rearrangement combines TRBV5-6 with TRBJ2-3; perhaps TRBD1 is the D gene, with 6 bases matching. The source is a man aged 55-75 years who had recovered from COVID-19. Material for sequencing was peripheral blood. Here is the DNA: TGTGCCAGCAGCTTTCGTCAGGGGAAGCAGTATTTT. Translation gives CASSFRQGKQYF.